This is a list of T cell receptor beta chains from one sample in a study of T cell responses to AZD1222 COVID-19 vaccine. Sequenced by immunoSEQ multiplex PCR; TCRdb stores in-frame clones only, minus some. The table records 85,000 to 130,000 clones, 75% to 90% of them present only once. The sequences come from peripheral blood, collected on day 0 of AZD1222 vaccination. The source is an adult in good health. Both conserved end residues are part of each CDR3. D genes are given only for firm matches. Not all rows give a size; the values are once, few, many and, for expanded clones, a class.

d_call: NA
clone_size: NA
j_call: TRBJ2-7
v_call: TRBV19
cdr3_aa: CASSPSQASSYEQYF
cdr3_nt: TGTGCCAGTAGCCCGTCTCAGGCGAGCTCCTACGAGCAGTACTTC

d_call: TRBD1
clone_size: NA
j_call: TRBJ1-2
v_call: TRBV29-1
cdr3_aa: CSVEGQGVIGYTF
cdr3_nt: TGCAGCGTTGAGGGACAGGGGGTTATTGGCTACACCTTC

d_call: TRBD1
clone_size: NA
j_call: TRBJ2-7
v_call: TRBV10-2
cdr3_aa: CASRKPPGQGYYEQYF
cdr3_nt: TGCGCCAGCCGAAAACCCCCTGGACAGGGTTACTACGAGCAGTACTTC

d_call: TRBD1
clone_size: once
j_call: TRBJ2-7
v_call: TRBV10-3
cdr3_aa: CAISEWRRTGPYEQYF
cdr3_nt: TGTGCCATCAGTGAGTGGAGGAGGACAGGGCCCTACGAGCAGTACTTC

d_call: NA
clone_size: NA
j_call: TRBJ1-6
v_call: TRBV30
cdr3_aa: CAWSVRPPLHF
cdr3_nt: TGTGCCTGGAGTGTACGGCCACCCCTCCACTTT

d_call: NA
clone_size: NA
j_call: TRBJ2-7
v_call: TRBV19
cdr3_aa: CASSIEVAESYEQYF
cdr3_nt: TGTGCCAGTAGTATAGAGGTAGCCGAATCCTACGAGCAGTACTTC

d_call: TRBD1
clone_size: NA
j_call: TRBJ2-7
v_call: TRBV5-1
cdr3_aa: CASRGDSLYEQYF
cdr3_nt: TGCGCCAGCAGAGGGGACAGCCTCTACGAGCAGTACTTC

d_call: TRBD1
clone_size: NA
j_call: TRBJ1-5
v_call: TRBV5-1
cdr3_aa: CASSPLPVDRGDQPQHF
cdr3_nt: TGCGCCAGCAGCCCCCTCCCCGTGGACAGGGGGGATCAGCCCCAGCATTTT

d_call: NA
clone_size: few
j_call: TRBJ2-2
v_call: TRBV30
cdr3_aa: CAWIGVAGELFF
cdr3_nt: TGTGCCTGGATAGGGGTGGCCGGGGAGCTGTTTTTT

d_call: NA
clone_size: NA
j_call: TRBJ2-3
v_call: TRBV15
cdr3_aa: CATSSSGTGVTDTQYF
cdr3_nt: TGTGCCACCAGCTCTTCTGGAACGGGGGTCACAGATACGCAGTATTTT

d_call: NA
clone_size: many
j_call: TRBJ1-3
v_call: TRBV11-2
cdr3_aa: CASSSRTVPGNTIYF
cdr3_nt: TGTGCCAGCAGCTCGAGGACAGTGCCTGGAAACACCATATATTTT

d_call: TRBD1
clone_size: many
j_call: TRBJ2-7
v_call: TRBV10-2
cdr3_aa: CASSESYRQGTGEIGEQYF
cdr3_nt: TGCGCCAGCAGTGAGTCGTACAGGCAAGGGACAGGGGAAATAGGCGAGCAGTACTTC

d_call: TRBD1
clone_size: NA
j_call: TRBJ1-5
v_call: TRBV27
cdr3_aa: CASRTQGAINQPQHF
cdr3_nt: TGTGCCAGCAGGACCCAGGGGGCCATCAATCAGCCCCAGCATTTT

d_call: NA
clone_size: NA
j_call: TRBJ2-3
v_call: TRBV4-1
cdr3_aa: CASSLLVSPDTQYF
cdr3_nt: TGCGCCAGCAGTTTACTAGTATCCCCAGATACGCAGTATTTT

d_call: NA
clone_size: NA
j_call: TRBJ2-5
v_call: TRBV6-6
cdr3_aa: CASSPLPSGGPGVETQYF
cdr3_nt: TGTGCCAGCAGTCCCCTGCCCAGTGGGGGCCCCGGTGTCGAGACCCAGTACTTC

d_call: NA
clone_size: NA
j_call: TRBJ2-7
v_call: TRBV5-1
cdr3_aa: CASIRQDTSYEQYF
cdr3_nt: TGCGCCAGCATACGCCAGGACACCTCCTACGAGCAGTACTTC

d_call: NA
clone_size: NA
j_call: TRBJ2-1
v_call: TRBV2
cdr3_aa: CASSGSQVSVQFF
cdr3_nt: TGTGCCAGCAGTGGGTCTCAGGTATCGGTGCAGTTCTTC

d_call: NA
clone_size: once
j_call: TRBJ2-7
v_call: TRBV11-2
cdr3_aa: CASSLAGPAGGEQYF
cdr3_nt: TGTGCCAGCAGCTTAGCGGGACCGGCCGGGGGCGAGCAGTACTTC

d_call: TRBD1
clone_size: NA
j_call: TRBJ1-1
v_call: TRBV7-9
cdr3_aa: CASSSHPRTGDRNTEAFF
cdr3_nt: TGTGCCAGCAGCTCGCACCCGCGGACAGGGGATCGTAACACTGAAGCTTTCTTT

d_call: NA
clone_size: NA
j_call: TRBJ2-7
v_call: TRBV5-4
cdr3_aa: CASSLVPEEGEQYF
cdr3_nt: TGTGCCAGCAGCTTGGTCCCGGAAGAGGGGGAGCAGTACTTC

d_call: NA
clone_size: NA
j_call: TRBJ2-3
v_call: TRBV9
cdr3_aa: CASSIRTSGGAEKDTQYF
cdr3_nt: TGTGCCAGCAGCATCCGGACTAGTGGGGGGGCCGAGAAAGATACGCAGTATTTT

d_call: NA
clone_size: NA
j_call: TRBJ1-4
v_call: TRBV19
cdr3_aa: CASSIVRGPTNEKLFF
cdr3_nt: TGTGCCAGTAGTATAGTTCGGGGGCCGACTAATGAAAAACTGTTTTTT

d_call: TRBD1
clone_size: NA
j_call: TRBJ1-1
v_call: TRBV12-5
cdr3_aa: CASGLVLGQGNTEAFF
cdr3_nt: TGTGCTAGTGGTTTGGTACTGGGACAGGGGAACACTGAAGCTTTCTTT